This record concerns one T cell receptor (beta chain) sequence. Its specificity is unknown. The source of the sample is a study of cytomegalovirus exposure and HLA in healthy donors. The PCR contained 60 Vbeta and 13 Jbeta primers. Clones were sequenced by immunoSEQ multiplex PCR, and TCRdb holds only the in-frame ones, with some missing. Of some 120,000 clones in the sample, about three quarters were seen once. Study results and caveats: Association with HLA alleles at 0.05 false discovery rate was found for 16,951 TCR beta sequences in a later analysis. CMV serostatus was the only recorded immune exposure for donors.

Trimming shortened V by 2 bases and J by 0 bases, and 11 bases separated the two germline ends. This CDR3 has 16 residues. The germline gives CDR1 SGDLS, CDR2 YYNGEE. What was sequenced was PBMCs. This chain connects TRBV9 to TRBJ2-2; D perhaps matches TRBD2 (5 bases). This TCR came from a woman aged 55-70 years in good health and CMV-seropositive. The CDR3 sequence: CASSVRDLSNTGELFF. The CDR3 nucleotides read TGTGCCAGCAGCGTGAGGGATCTATCGAACACCGGGGAGCTGTTTTTT.